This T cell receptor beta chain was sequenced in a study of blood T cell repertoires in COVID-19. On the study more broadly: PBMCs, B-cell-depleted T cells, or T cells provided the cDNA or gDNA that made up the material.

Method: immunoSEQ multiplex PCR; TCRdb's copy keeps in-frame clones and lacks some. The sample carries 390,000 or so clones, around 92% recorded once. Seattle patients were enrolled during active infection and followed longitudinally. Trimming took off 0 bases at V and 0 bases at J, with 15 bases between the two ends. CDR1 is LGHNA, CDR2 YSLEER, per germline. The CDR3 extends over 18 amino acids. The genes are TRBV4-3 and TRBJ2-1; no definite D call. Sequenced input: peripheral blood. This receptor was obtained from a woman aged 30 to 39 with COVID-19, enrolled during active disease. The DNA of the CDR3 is TGCGCCAGCAGCCAAGACTCTGTCCCGTTGAGCTCCTACAATGAGCAGTTCTTC. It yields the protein CASSQDSVPLSSYNEQFF.